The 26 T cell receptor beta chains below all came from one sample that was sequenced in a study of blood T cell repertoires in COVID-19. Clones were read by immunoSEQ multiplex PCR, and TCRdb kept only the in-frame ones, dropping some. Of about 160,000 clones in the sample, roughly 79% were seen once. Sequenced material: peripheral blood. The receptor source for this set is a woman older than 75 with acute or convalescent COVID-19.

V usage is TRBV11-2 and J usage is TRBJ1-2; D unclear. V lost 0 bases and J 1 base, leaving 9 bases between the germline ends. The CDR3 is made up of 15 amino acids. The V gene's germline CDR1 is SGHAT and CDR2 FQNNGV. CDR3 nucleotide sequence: TGTGCCAGCAGCTTAGACGCGGGTTTTAACTATGGCTACACCTTC. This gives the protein CASSLDAGFNYGYTF. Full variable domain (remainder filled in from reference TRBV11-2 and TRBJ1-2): EAGVAQSPRYKIIEKRQSVAFWCNPISGHATLYWYQQILGQGPKLLIQFQNNGVVDDSQLPKDRFSAERLKGVDSTLKIQPAKLEDSAVYLCASSLDAGFNYGYTFGSGTRLTVV.

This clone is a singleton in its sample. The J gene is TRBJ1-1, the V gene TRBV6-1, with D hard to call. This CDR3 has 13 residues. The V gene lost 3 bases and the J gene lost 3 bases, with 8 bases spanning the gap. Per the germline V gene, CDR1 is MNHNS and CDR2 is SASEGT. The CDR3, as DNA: TGTGCCAGCAGTGAGTTGACTCACACTGAAGCTTTCTTT. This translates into CASSELTHTEAFF.

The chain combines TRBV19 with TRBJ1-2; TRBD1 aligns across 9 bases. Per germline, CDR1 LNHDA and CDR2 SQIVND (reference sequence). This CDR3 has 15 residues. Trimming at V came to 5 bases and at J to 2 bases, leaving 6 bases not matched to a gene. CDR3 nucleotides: TGTGCCAGTAGTCCCGACAGGGGGGAGAACTATGGCTACACCTTC. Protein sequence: CASSPDRGENYGYTF.

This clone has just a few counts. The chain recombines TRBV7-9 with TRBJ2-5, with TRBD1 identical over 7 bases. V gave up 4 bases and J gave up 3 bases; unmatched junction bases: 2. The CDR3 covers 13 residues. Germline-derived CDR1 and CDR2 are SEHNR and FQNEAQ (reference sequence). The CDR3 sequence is CASSSTGEETQYF. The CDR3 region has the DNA TGTGCCAGCAGCTCAACAGGGGAAGAGACCCAGTACTTC.

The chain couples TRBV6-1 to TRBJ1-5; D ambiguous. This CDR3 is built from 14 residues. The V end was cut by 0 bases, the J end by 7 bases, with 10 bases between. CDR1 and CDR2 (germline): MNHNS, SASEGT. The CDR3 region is CASSEARGSQPQHF. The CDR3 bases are TGTGCCAGCAGTGAAGCGCGAGGGTCCCAGCCCCAGCATTTT.

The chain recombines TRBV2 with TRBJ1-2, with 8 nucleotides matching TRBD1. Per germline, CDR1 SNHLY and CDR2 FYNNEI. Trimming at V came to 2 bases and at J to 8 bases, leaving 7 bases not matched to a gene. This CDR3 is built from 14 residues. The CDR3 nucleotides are TGTGCCAGCAGTGAACAGGGGGCCTTAACCGGCTACACCTTC. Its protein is CASSEQGALTGYTF.

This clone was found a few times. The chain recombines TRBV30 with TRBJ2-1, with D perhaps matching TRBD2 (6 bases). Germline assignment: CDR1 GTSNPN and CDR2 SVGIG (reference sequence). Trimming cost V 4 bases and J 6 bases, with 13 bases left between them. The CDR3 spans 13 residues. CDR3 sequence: CAWTGGAGNEQFF. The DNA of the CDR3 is TGTGCCTGGACAGGAGGGGCCGGCAATGAGCAGTTCTTC.

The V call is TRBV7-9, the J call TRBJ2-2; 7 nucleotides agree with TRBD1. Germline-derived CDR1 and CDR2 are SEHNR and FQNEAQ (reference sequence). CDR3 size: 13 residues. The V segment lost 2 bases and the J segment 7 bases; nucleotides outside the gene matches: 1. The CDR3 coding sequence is TGTGCCAGCAGCTTACAGGGGGACGGGGAGCTGTTTTTT. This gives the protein CASSLQGDGELFF.

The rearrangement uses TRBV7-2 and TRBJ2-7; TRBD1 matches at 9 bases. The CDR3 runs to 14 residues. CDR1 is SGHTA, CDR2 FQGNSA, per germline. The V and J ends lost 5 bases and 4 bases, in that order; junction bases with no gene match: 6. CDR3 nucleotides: TGTGCCAGCAGCAGAGGGACAGGGCCTTACGAGCAGTACTTC. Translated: CASSRGTGPYEQYF.

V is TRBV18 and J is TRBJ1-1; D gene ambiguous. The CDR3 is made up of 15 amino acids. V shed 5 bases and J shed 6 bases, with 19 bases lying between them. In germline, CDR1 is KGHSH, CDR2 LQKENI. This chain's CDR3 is CASSKPRSREAEAFF. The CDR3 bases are TGTGCCAGCTCAAAACCCCGGTCCCGGGAGGCTGAAGCTTTCTTT.

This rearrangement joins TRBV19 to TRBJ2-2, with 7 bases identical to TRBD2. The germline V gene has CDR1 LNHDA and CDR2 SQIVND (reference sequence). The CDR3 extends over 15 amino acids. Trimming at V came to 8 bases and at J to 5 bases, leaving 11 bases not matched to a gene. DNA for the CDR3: TGTGCCAGTGGCGCCATTAGCGGGTATACCGGGGAGCTGTTTTTT. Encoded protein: CASGAISGYTGELFF.

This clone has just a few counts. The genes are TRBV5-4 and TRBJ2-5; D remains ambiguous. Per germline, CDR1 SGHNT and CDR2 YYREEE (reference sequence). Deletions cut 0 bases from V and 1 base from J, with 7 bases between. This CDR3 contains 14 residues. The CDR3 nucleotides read TGTGCCAGCAGCTTGGATGAGATCCAAGAGACCCAGTACTTC. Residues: CASSLDEIQETQYF.

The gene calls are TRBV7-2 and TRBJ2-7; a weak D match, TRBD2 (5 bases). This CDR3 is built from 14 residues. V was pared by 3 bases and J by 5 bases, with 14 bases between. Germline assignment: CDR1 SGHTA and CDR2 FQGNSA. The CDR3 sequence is CASSFRGSSNEQYF. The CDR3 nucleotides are TGTGCCAGCAGCTTCCGTGGGAGTAGCAACGAGCAGTACTTC.

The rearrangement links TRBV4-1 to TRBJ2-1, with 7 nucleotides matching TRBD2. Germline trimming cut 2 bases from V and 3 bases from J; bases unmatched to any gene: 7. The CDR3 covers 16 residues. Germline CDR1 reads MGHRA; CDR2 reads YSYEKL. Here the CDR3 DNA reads TGCGCCAGCAGCCAACAAGCGGGAACGATCTACAATGAGCAGTTCTTC. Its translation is CASSQQAGTIYNEQFF.

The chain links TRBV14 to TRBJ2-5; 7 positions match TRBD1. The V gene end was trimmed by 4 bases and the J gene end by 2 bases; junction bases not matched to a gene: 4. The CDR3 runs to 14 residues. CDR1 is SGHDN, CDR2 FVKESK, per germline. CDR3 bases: TGTGCCAGCAGCCCCGGGACAGAACAAGAGACCCAGTACTTC. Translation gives CASSPGTEQETQYF.

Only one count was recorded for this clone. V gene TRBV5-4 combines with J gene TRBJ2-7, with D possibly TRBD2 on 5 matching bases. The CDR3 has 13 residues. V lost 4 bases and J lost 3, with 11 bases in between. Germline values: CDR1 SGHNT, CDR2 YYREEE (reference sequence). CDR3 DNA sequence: TGTGCCAGCAGCGTAGGACGGGGCTACGAGCAGTACTTC. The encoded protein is CASSVGRGYEQYF.

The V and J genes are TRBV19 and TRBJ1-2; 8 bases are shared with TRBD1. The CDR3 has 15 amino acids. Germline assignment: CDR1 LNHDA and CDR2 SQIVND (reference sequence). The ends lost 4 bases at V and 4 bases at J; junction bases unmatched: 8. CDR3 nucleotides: TGTGCCAGTAGTAATGAGCGACAGGGGTTCTATGGCTACACCTTC. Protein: CASSNERQGFYGYTF.

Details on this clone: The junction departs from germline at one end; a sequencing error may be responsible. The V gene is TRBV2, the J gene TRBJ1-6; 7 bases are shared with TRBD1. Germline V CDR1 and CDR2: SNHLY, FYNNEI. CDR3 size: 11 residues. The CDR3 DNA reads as TGTGCCAGCAGTGTTGGGACAGAGGTAGAGTTT. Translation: CASSVGTEVEF.

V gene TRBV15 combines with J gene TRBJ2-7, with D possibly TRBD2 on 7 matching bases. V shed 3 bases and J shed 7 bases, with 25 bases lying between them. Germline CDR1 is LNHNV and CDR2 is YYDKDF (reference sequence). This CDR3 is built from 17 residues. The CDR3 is CATSRGAWAGDLEEQYF. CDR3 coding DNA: TGTGCCACCAGCAGGGGGGCTTGGGCGGGAGATCTGGAAGAGCAGTACTTC.

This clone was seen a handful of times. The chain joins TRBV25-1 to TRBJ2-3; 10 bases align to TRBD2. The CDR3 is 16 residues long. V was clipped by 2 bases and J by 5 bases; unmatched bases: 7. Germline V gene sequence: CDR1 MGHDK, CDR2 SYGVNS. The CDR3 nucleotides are TGTGCCAGCAGTGAACTAGCGGGAGTGAAAGGAGATACGCAGTATTTT. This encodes CASSELAGVKGDTQYF.

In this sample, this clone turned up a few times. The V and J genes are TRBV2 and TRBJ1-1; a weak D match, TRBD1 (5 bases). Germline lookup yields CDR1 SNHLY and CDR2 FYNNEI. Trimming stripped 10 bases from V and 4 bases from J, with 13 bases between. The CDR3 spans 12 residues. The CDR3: CATQDTGTEAFF. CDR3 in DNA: TGTGCCACCCAGGACACCGGCACTGAAGCTTTCTTT.

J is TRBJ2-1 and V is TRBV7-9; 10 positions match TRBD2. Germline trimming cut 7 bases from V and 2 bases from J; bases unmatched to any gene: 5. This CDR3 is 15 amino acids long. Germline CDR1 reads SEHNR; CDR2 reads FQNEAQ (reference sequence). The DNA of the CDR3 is TGTGCCAGCACCTGGACTAGCGGCACCTACAATGAGCAGTTCTTC. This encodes CASTWTSGTYNEQFF.

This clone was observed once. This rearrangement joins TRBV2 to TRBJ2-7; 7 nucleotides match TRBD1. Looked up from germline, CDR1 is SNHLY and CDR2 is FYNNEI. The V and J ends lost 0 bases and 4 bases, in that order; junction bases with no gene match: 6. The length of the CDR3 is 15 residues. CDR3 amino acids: CASSEAGQAIYEQYF. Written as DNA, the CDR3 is TGTGCCAGCAGTGAAGCAGGACAGGCCATATACGAGCAGTACTTC.

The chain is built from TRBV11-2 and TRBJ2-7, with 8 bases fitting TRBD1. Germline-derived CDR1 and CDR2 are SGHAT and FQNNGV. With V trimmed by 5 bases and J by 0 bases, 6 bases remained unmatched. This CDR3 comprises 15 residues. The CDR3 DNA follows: TGTGCCAGCAGCCGACTGACAGGGGCCTCCTACGAGCAGTACTTC. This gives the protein CASSRLTGASYEQYF.

Written as DNA, the CDR3 is TGTGCCAGCAGCTTAGGTCAGGGGTATACTGAAAAACTGTTTTTT. Its translation is CASSLGQGYTEKLFF. The chain is built from TRBV7-9 and TRBJ1-4; D perhaps matches TRBD1 (6 bases). Germline V CDR1 and CDR2: SEHNR, FQNEAQ (reference sequence). Trimming stripped 1 base from V and 7 bases from J, with 13 bases between. This CDR3 is built from 15 residues.

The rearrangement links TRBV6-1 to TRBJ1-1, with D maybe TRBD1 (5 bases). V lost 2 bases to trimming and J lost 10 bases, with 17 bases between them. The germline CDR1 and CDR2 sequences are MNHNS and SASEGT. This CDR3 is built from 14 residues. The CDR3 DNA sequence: TGTGCCAGCAGTGAAAGAGATTGGCGGGGGTCAGCTTTCTTT. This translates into CASSERDWRGSAFF.